What follows describes a single TCR beta chain. 13 Jbeta primers and 60 Vbeta primers were used for the PCR. Assay used: immunoSEQ multiplex PCR; TCRdb lists only in-frame clones, some missing. Counted here are around 200,000 clones, almost 70% occurring once; the ten biggest clones make up less than 3%. The sample originates from a study of cytomegalovirus exposure and HLA in healthy donors. Sequencing was done on a sample of PBMCs. The source of this sequence is a middle-aged man in good health and CMV-seropositive.

The DNA of the CDR3 is TGTGCCAGCAGCGCCCACAGGGGACGGGGTGAAAAACTGTTTTTT. It codes for CASSAHRGRGEKLFF. This chain links TRBV9 with TRBJ1-4, with 7 bases matching TRBD1. The CDR3 length is 15 residues. Germline V gene data show CDR1 as SGDLS and CDR2 as YYNGEE. J gave up 7 bases and V 3 bases, and 9 bases lay outside the gene matches.